These 10 T cell receptor beta chains were sequenced from one sample in a study of Ad26.COV2.S vaccination and SARS-CoV-2 variants. The treatment was: some 20 received Ad26.COV2.S at low or high dose, single or two shots; 5 received placebo; per-sample allocation not given. Samples analyzed were those drawn on day 63 after the first vaccine or placebo injection. Method: immunoSEQ multiplex PCR; TCRdb's copy keeps in-frame clones and lacks some. The sample contains hundreds of thousands of clones, less than 90% of which appear only once. Sequences were derived from peripheral blood, sampled in a trial of Ad26.COV2.S vaccine versus placebo. The receptors were gathered from a person aged 18 to 59 who received the Ad26.COV2.S COVID-19 vaccine or a placebo.

The J gene is TRBJ1-2, the V gene TRBV19; D perhaps matches TRBD1 (6 bases). V lost 3 bases, J lost 4 bases, and 15 bases lay in between. CDR1 and CDR2 (germline): LNHDA, SQIVND (reference sequence). The CDR3 contains 15 residues. In DNA form, the CDR3 reads TGTGCCAGTAGTATGCGCGCGGACAGCGGCTATGGCTACACCTTC. It codes for CASSMRADSGYGYTF. The full variable domain, with the rest looked up from reference TRBV19 and TRBJ1-2, is DGGITQSPKYLFRKEGQNVTLSCEQNLNHDAMYWYRQDPGQGLRLIYYSQIVNDFQKGDIAEGYSVSREKKESFPLTVTSAQKNPTAFYLCASSMRADSGYGYTFGSGTRLTVV.

The V and J genes are TRBV5-1 and TRBJ1-1; no definite D call. CDR3 size: 15 residues. Germline V gene sequence: CDR1 SGHRS, CDR2 YFSETQ. V was cut by 5 bases and J by 4 bases, with 18 bases left in between. The CDR3 DNA sequence: TGCGCCAGCAGTGCCAGAAGATTAGCGAGCACTGAAGCTTTCTTT. Amino acid sequence: CASSARRLASTEAFF. Filled out from reference TRBV5-1 and TRBJ1-1, the complete variable domain reads KAGVTQTPRYLIKTRGQQVTLSCSPISGHRSVSWYQQTPGQGLQFLFEYFSETQRNKGNFPGRFSGRQFSNSRSEMNVSTLELGDSALYLCASSARRLASTEAFFGQGTRLTVV.

The rearrangement joins TRBV4-1 to TRBJ1-5; D remains ambiguous. This CDR3 is built from 13 residues. V was shortened by 2 bases and J by 1 base, with 3 bases between the two germline ends. Germline lookup yields CDR1 MGHRA and CDR2 YSYEKL. CDR3: CASSQSSNQPQHF. In nucleotides, the CDR3 is TGCGCCAGCAGCCAAAGCAGCAATCAGCCCCAGCATTTT.

V and J are TRBV7-8 and TRBJ1-1; a possible D gene is TRBD1 (5 bases). The germline V and J ends were trimmed by 4 bases and 1 base, with 13 bases remaining between them. Looked up from germline, CDR1 is SGHVS and CDR2 is FQNEAQ. This CDR3 spans 15 amino acids. The CDR3 coding sequence is TGTGCCAGCAGCTCCGGGGCCGGGGCGAACACTGAAGCTTTCTTT. It is translated as CASSSGAGANTEAFF.

The chain employs TRBV6-1 and TRBJ1-6; unclear D gene. Germline V CDR1 and CDR2: MNHNS, SASEGT. CDR3 size: 11 residues. V dropped 3 bases and J dropped 10 bases, with 4 bases sitting between them. The chain's CDR3 is CASSDLSPLHF. The CDR3 DNA reads as TGTGCCAGCAGTGATCTGTCACCCCTCCACTTT.

The chain uses TRBV7-2 and TRBJ2-5; D gene uncertain. The CDR3 runs 14 residues. Trimming removed 3 bases from V and 5 bases from J, with 13 bases in between. Germline CDR1 and CDR2: SGHTA and FQGNSA. The CDR3: CASSFISVGETQYF. For the CDR3, the DNA is TGTGCCAGCAGCTTTATCTCAGTGGGGGAGACCCAGTACTTC.

The chain uses TRBV18 and TRBJ1-4; 7 bases line up with TRBD1. V shed 3 bases, J shed 7 bases, and the junction held 8 bases outside the gene matches. The CDR3 sequence is 15 residues long. Germline CDR1 is KGHSH and CDR2 is LQKENI. The chain's CDR3 is CASSPNTGAGEKLFF. The CDR3 nucleotides are TGTGCCAGCTCACCTAATACAGGGGCTGGTGAAAAACTGTTTTTT.

The chain combines TRBV30 with TRBJ1-1; D might be TRBD1 (5 bases). Trimming stripped 5 bases from V and 3 bases from J, with 10 bases between. The CDR3 spans 12 residues. Germline CDR1 GTSNPN, CDR2 SVGIG (reference sequence). The DNA of the CDR3 is TGTGCCTGGGCAGTGGGGGACACTGAAGCTTTCTTT. Translated, it gives CAWAVGDTEAFF.

The chain has TRBV3-1 (or the pseudogene TRBV3-2) and TRBJ2-2; D possibly matches TRBD1 or TRBD2 (6 bases each). V lost 2 bases to trimming and J lost 3 bases, with 7 bases between them. The germline gives CDR1 LGHDT, CDR2 YNNKEL (reference sequence). The CDR3 has 14 amino acids. The CDR3 here is CASSQRGDTGELFF. The CDR3 DNA is TGTGCCAGCAGCCAAAGGGGGGACACCGGGGAGCTGTTTTTT.

This rearrangement joins TRBV19 to TRBJ1-5, with 10 bases matching TRBD1. Germline V CDR1 and CDR2: LNHDA, SQIVND (reference sequence). Trimming at V came to 7 bases and at J to 7 bases, leaving 13 bases not matched to a gene. The CDR3 contains 16 residues. CDR3 sequence reads: CASIHPGQGSGQPQHF. The CDR3 nucleotides read TGTGCCAGTATCCATCCGGGACAGGGGTCTGGGCAGCCCCAGCATTTT.